The 25 T cell receptor beta chains presented below share a single source sample, sequenced in a study of blood T cell repertoires in COVID-19. Repertoires were generated with immunoSEQ multiplex PCR, while TCRdb's copy carries only in-frame clones and drops some. The repertoire holds a few hundred thousand clones, with 80% to 90% as singletons. Sequences were obtained from peripheral blood. All receptors come from a woman in her sixties or seventies with COVID-19, enrolled during active disease.

The rearrangement joins TRBV19 to TRBJ2-1; 8 bases fit TRBD1. Looked up from germline, CDR1 is LNHDA and CDR2 is SQIVND (reference sequence). Trimming at V came to 11 bases and at J to 2 bases, leaving 8 bases not matched to a gene. The length of the CDR3 is 14 residues. This CDR3 is CASNRDRTYNEQFF. The CDR3 coding sequence is TGTGCCTCAAACCGGGACAGGACCTACAATGAGCAGTTCTTC.

This chain joins TRBV6-6 and TRBJ1-6; D remains ambiguous. The germline V gene encodes CDR1 MNHNY and CDR2 SVGAGI (reference sequence). Trimming pared 2 bases from V and 13 bases from J, leaving 9 bases between. This CDR3 has 12 amino acids. CDR3 loop: CASSYEAEPLHF. The CDR3 DNA reads as TGTGCCAGCAGTTACGAGGCGGAGCCCCTCCACTTT.

The rearrangement links TRBV19 to TRBJ2-7, with 8 bases matching TRBD2. After removal of 7 bases from V and 5 bases from J, the junction contained 13 bases not matched to a gene. Germline loops: CDR1 LNHDA, CDR2 SQIVND (reference sequence). The CDR3 covers 15 residues. The chain's CDR3 is CASNLAGGPSNEQYF. The CDR3 region has the DNA TGTGCCAGTAATCTGGCGGGAGGACCTTCCAACGAGCAGTACTTC.

The chain links TRBV28 to TRBJ1-6; possibly TRBD1 for D (5 bases). Germline lookup yields CDR1 MDHEN and CDR2 SYDVKM. The CDR3 has 16 residues. Between the trimmed V and J ends, which lost 7 bases and 10 bases, there was a span of 23 bases. The chain's CDR3 is CASKTWGGFSRSPLHF. For the CDR3, the DNA is TGTGCCAGCAAGACTTGGGGGGGGTTCTCTCGATCACCCCTCCACTTT.

The V call is TRBV14, the J call TRBJ2-7; tentative D call: TRBD2 (6 bases). The CDR3 is made up of 16 amino acids. Trimming stripped 1 base from V and 4 bases from J, with 17 bases between. Germline values: CDR1 SGHDN, CDR2 FVKESK. This chain's CDR3 is CASSQALAEDPYEQYF. The CDR3 bases are TGTGCCAGCAGCCAAGCTTTAGCGGAAGATCCATACGAGCAGTACTTC. Variable domain in full (rest from reference TRBV14 and TRBJ2-7): EAGVTQFPSHSVIEKGQTVTLRCDPISGHDNLYWYRRVMGKEIKFLLHFVKESKQDESGMPNNRFLAERTGGTYSTLKVQPAELEDSGVYFCASSQALAEDPYEQYFGPGTRLTVT.

The rearrangement uses TRBV4-2 and TRBJ1-2, with a weak D call TRBD1 (5 bases). The germline V and J ends were trimmed by 1 base and 1 base, with 16 bases remaining between them. Germline V gives CDR1 LGHNA, CDR2 YNFKEQ. This CDR3 is built from 17 residues. CDR3 bases: TGTGCCAGCAGCCAAGGGTCGGTAGGGGCCCTTAACTATGGCTACACCTTC. It codes for CASSQGSVGALNYGYTF.

The rearrangement links TRBV24-1 to TRBJ1-2, with 7 bases matching TRBD1. The junction had 0 bases not matched to a gene; V was cut back by 5 bases and J by 4 bases. CDR3 length: 12 amino acids. Per germline, CDR1 KGHDR and CDR2 SFDVKD. CDR3 sequence reads: CATSGDSYGYTF. The CDR3 bases are TGTGCCACCAGTGGGGACAGCTATGGCTACACCTTC.

The chain links TRBV7-9 to TRBJ1-5; unclear D gene. The CDR3 contains 13 residues. Trimming took 5 bases from V and 3 from J, leaving 8 bases between them. Germline CDR1 reads SEHNR; CDR2 reads FQNEAQ (reference sequence). The CDR3 nucleotides are TGTGCCAGCAGCCGAGCGATCAATCAGCCCCAGCATTTT. This translates into CASSRAINQPQHF.

The rearrangement uses TRBV12-3 or TRBV12-4 and TRBJ1-2, with a possible D match to TRBD1 (5 bases). The germline V and J ends were trimmed by 6 bases and 4 bases, with 12 bases remaining between them. The CDR3 runs to 13 residues. CDR3 sequence: CASSPGGIYGYTF. CDR3 bases: TGTGCCAGCAGCCCTGGGGGGATCTATGGCTACACCTTC.

The CDR3 DNA follows: TGTGCCAGCAGTTTATTGCCCGGGACTAGCGGGATTAGCTCCTACAATGAGCAGTTCTTC. This gives the protein CASSLLPGTSGISSYNEQFF. The chain is built from TRBV27 and TRBJ2-1; 13 bases are a match to TRBD2. The length of the CDR3 is 20 residues. The V gene's germline CDR1 is MNHEY and CDR2 SMNVEV (reference sequence). The J segment lost 0 bases and the V segment lost 1 base, leaving 9 bases of the junction unmatched.

This chain links TRBV7-3 with TRBJ2-5, with a possible D match to TRBD1 (6 bases). The CDR3 has 15 amino acids. Deletions cut 0 bases from V and 5 bases from J, with 13 bases between. Germline values: CDR1 SGHTA, CDR2 FQGTGA. The CDR3 spells CASSLTSQGQETQYF. The CDR3, as DNA: TGTGCCAGCAGCTTAACATCACAGGGTCAGGAGACCCAGTACTTC. Drawing the rest from reference TRBV7-3 and TRBJ2-5, the complete variable domain is GAGVSQTPSNKVTEKGKYVELRCDPISGHTALYWYRQSLGQGPEFLIYFQGTGAADDSGLPNDRFFAVRPEGSVSTLKIQRTERGDSAVYLCASSLTSQGQETQYFGPGTRLLVL.

This chain joins TRBV19 and TRBJ1-3; TRBD1 aligns across 7 bases. With 6 bases clipped from V and 0 bases from J, the junction kept 5 bases outside the gene matches. This CDR3 contains 15 residues. Germline V CDR1 and CDR2: LNHDA, SQIVND (reference sequence). The CDR3 DNA sequence: TGTGCCAGTAGAAGAGGACAGGCCTCTGGAAACACCATATATTTT. Amino acid sequence: CASRRGQASGNTIYF.

As concerns this clone: Other DNA sequences in this sample translate to the same CDR3. The rearrangement uses TRBV5-1 and TRBJ1-3; D unclear. The V gene lost 0 bases and the J gene lost 2 bases, with 6 bases spanning the gap. This CDR3 region has 14 residues. The V gene's germline CDR1 is SGHRS and CDR2 YFSETQ. The CDR3 here is CASSLGGPGNTIYF. CDR3 nucleotide sequence: TGCGCCAGCAGCTTGGGAGGGCCTGGAAACACCATATATTTT.

The genes are TRBV29-1 and TRBJ1-5; 8 bases fit TRBD1. CDR1 is SQVTM, CDR2 ANQGSEA, per germline. The CDR3 sequence is 13 residues long. With 4 bases clipped from V and 2 bases from J, the junction kept 1 base outside the gene matches. DNA of the CDR3: TGCAGCGTTGTGACAGGGGGCAATCAGCCCCAGCATTTT. Its translation is CSVVTGGNQPQHF.

The chain couples TRBV23-1 to TRBJ2-6; D might be TRBD1 (6 bases). TRBV23-1 is filed as an ORF, its function uncertain. The CDR3 is 15 amino acids. Trimming cost V 6 bases and J 1 base, with 10 bases left between them. In nucleotides, the CDR3 is TGCGCCAGCAGACAGGGCGGATCTGGGGCCAACGTCCTGACTTTC. Translation: CASRQGGSGANVLTF.

The chain combines TRBV30 with TRBJ1-4; a weak D match, TRBD1 (6 bases). Germline CDR1 and CDR2: GTSNPN and SVGIG (reference sequence). Trimming shortened V by 3 bases and J by 5 bases, and 13 bases separated the two germline ends. This CDR3 has 14 amino acids. DNA of the CDR3: TGTGCCTGGAGGCAGGACAGTGCCAATGAAAAACTGTTTTTT. It translates to CAWRQDSANEKLFF.

The chain uses TRBV3-1 (or the pseudogene TRBV3-2) and TRBJ1-6, with 10 nucleotides matching TRBD1. Germline V gene data show CDR1 as LGHDT and CDR2 as YNNKEL (reference sequence). J was trimmed by 10 bases and V by 6 bases; bases with no gene match: 9. The CDR3 length is 15 residues. CDR3 DNA: TGTGCCAGCAGGGAAGACAGGGGGCTCGAGTCACCCCTCCACTTT. Translation: CASREDRGLESPLHF.

V and J are TRBV9 and TRBJ1-1, with no clear D. The CDR3 length is 13 residues. V lost 3 bases and J 0 bases, leaving 6 bases between the germline ends. Germline loops: CDR1 SGDLS, CDR2 YYNGEE. CDR3 sequence (DNA): TGTGCCAGCAGCGGGAGGGTGAACACTGAAGCTTTCTTT. Translation: CASSGRVNTEAFF.

The chain uses TRBV5-5 and TRBJ1-5; D is uncertain. The germline gives CDR1 SGHKS, CDR2 YYEKEE (reference sequence). CDR3 length: 14 residues. V lost 0 bases, J lost 4 bases, and 8 bases lay in between. CDR3 in DNA: TGTGCCAGCAGCTTGGAGCGGGGTAATCAGCCCCAGCATTTT. Translated: CASSLERGNQPQHF.

The chain carries TRBV24-1 and TRBJ1-4; tentatively, D is TRBD1 (6 bases). Germline V gene data show CDR1 as KGHDR and CDR2 as SFDVKD. There are 12 residues in the CDR3. With 7 bases removed from V and 11 bases from J, the gap between germline ends came to 13 bases. Here the CDR3 DNA reads TGTGCCACCAGCGGACAGTATGGGAAACTGTTTTTT. Translated: CATSGQYGKLFF.

The V call is TRBV10-3, the J call TRBJ1-1, with a weak D call TRBD1 (6 bases). The germline gives CDR1 ENHRY, CDR2 SYGVKD. This CDR3 has 13 amino acids. V was pared by 4 bases and J by 5 bases, with 11 bases between. CDR3 loop: CAISAGGTTEAFF. CDR3 bases: TGTGCCATCAGTGCCGGTGGGACAACTGAAGCTTTCTTT.

This sequence joins TRBV4-1 and TRBJ1-3, with 7 bases fitting TRBD1. Losses at the gene ends were 4 bases for V and 4 bases for J; bases not matched to a gene: 4. The V gene's germline CDR1 is MGHRA and CDR2 YSYEKL. This CDR3 is built from 14 residues. The CDR3 sequence is CASSRGQEGNTIYF. The CDR3 nucleotides are TGCGCCAGCAGCCGCGGACAGGAGGGAAACACCATATATTTT.

This clone came up once. V gene TRBV11-1 combines with J gene TRBJ2-1, with 8 bases lining up with TRBD2. From germline, CDR1 is SGHAT and CDR2 FQDESV (reference sequence). V gave up 7 bases and J gave up 0 bases; unmatched junction bases: 2. The CDR3 is 14 residues long. CDR3 sequence: CASKRERSYNEQFF. In nucleotides, the CDR3 is TGTGCCAGCAAGCGGGAGCGCTCCTACAATGAGCAGTTCTTC.

The chain couples TRBV5-1 to TRBJ2-1; D gene unclear. The CDR3 has 14 residues. CDR1 is SGHRS and CDR2 is YFSETQ in the germline V gene. V shed 1 base and J shed 9 bases, with 14 bases lying between them. CDR3 nucleotide sequence: TGCGCCAGCAGCTTGCCCCCAAGTGGCGGTGAGCAGTTCTTC. Protein product: CASSLPPSGGEQFF.

The J gene is TRBJ2-2, the V gene TRBV4-1, with D possibly TRBD2 on 5 matching bases. The CDR3 loop spans 15 amino acids. Trimming took 4 bases from V and 1 from J, leaving 10 bases between them. CDR1 MGHRA and CDR2 YSYEKL come from the germline V gene. CDR3 nucleotides: TGCGCCAGCAGCCTAAGAGGGCTGAACACCGGGGAGCTGTTTTTT. As protein: CASSLRGLNTGELFF.